Listed here is a single T cell receptor (beta chain). Its antigen remains unidentified. The data were taken from a study of cytomegalovirus exposure and HLA in healthy donors. Both 60 Vbeta primers and 13 Jbeta primers went into the PCR. TCRdb keeps only in-frame clones here, not all; method: immunoSEQ multiplex PCR. The sample includes approximately 87,000 clones, about 86% of them seen just once. Overall study findings and caveats: Being productive about 87% or about 30% of the time was typical of most TCR beta V segments in an earlier analysis.

The CDR3 is 13 residues long. Germline V gene lookup returns CDR1 SGHTA and CDR2 FQGNSA. V gave up 6 bases and J gave up 10 bases; unmatched junction bases: 8. Specimen: PBMCs. This TCR was recovered from a woman between 70 and 85 years old in good health and CMV-seropositive. V usage is TRBV7-2 and J usage is TRBJ2-1; 8 bases align to TRBD2. CDR3 loop: CASSFGRAREQFF. In DNA form, the CDR3 reads TGTGCCAGCAGTTTCGGGAGGGCCAGGGAGCAGTTCTTC.